One sample yielded the 30 T cell receptor beta chains listed below, sequenced in a study of spatial heterogeneity in lung cancer. Described time point: sample taken at primary tumor resection. Each CDR3 protein is one row after TCRdb ran MiXCR on the 5' RACE reads. The sample has 23,000 or so distinct CDR3 sequences; approximately 7% are singletons. The sequencing used PBMCs, collected at surgery. All receptors derive from a male donor with early-stage non-small cell lung cancer.

This clonotype was found many times. CDR3 nucleotides: TGTGCCAGCAGTGGGGACAGGGGCCATAGGAGCTCCTACGAGCAGTACTTC. This gives the protein CASSGDRGHRSSYEQYF. The chain is built from TRBV28 and TRBJ2-7, with TRBD1 matching over 10 bases. Germline CDR1 and CDR2: MDHEN and SYDVKM. The CDR3 consists of 17 residues. J was trimmed by 0 bases and V by 5 bases; bases with no gene match: 10.

CDR3 DNA: TGTGCCACCTTGACAGGGGGCGCGGGTAACTATGGCTACACCTTC. As protein: CATLTGGAGNYGYTF. The chain couples TRBV28 to TRBJ1-2; 10 bases are a match to TRBD1. Looked up from germline, CDR1 is MDHEN and CDR2 is SYDVKM. The CDR3 runs 15 residues. V was clipped by 10 bases and J by 1 base; unmatched bases: 9.

A few counts support this clonotype. This chain connects TRBV28 to TRBJ1-5, with 8 bases identical to TRBD1. This CDR3 has 15 amino acids. Germline lookup yields CDR1 MDHEN and CDR2 SYDVKM. V was pared by 4 bases and J by 9 bases, with 11 bases of the junction left unmatched. CDR3 amino acids: CASSSSGTGLTPQHF. The DNA for the CDR3 is TGTGCCAGCAGTTCGTCCGGGACAGGTTTGACGCCCCAGCATTTT.

This clonotype showed up many times. The chain carries TRBV6-6 and TRBJ1-6, with unresolved D. The CDR3 runs 14 residues. V was clipped by 5 bases and J by 3 bases, with 8 bases between them. Germline V gene lookup returns CDR1 MNHNY and CDR2 SVGAGI (reference sequence). CDR3 coding DNA: TGTGCCAGCAGTGATCGGGGCTATAATTCACCCCTCCACTTT. This sequence encodes CASSDRGYNSPLHF.

There are a few counts of this clonotype. This CDR3 reads CSVEPRGDGTDTQYF. As DNA, the CDR3 is TGCAGCGTTGAACCCCGTGGGGATGGTACAGATACGCAGTATTTT. J is TRBJ2-3 and V is TRBV29-1; D remains unclear. The CDR3 is made up of 15 amino acids. Germline CDR1 is SQVTM and CDR2 is ANQGSEA. The V and J ends lost 2 bases and 3 bases respectively, with 15 bases between them.

This rearrangement joins TRBV28 to TRBJ2-5, with D possibly matching TRBD2 (5 bases). Looked up from germline, CDR1 is MDHEN and CDR2 is SYDVKM. This CDR3 is built from 13 residues. The V end was cut by 6 bases, the J end by 5 bases, with 13 bases between. The CDR3 sequence: CASRDSARETQYF. CDR3 sequence (DNA): TGTGCCAGCAGGGACTCCGCCCGGGAGACCCAGTACTTC.

This chain uses TRBV18 with TRBJ2-3, with D possibly being TRBD2 (6 bases). CDR1 and CDR2 from the germline V gene are KGHSH and LQKENI. The CDR3 is made up of 17 amino acids. Trimming cost V 2 bases and J 2 bases, with 17 bases left between them. The chain's CDR3 is CASSPFGTPDLTDTQYF. The DNA of the CDR3 is TGTGCCAGCTCACCATTTGGGACTCCAGACCTCACAGATACGCAGTATTTT. Filled out from reference TRBV18 and TRBJ2-3, the complete variable domain reads NAGVMQNPRHLVRRRGQEARLRCSPMKGHSHVYWYRQLPEEGLKFMVYLQKENIIDESGMPKERFSAEFPKEGPSILRIQQVVRGDSAAYFCASSPFGTPDLTDTQYFGPGTRLTVL.

This clonotype was recorded many times. The V call is TRBV29-1, the J call TRBJ2-7, with D unclear. V was trimmed by 5 bases and J by 3 bases, leaving 11 bases between them. The CDR3 runs to 12 residues. CDR1 and CDR2 (germline): SQVTM, ANQGSEA. The CDR3 reads CSVFEPGYEQYF. The CDR3 DNA is TGCAGCGTTTTTGAGCCAGGCTACGAGCAGTACTTC.

This chain connects TRBV7-9 to TRBJ2-5, with D maybe TRBD1 (6 bases). V lost 3 bases, J lost 7 bases, and 12 bases lay in between. Germline CDR1 and CDR2: SEHNR and FQNEAQ (reference sequence). This CDR3 region has 13 residues. In DNA form, the CDR3 reads TGTGCCAGCAGCTTCACCGCACAGGGGACCCAGTACTTC. Its translation: CASSFTAQGTQYF.

This clonotype was picked up many times. The rearrangement uses TRBV27 and TRBJ2-1, with 10 bases identical to TRBD2. V was pared by 3 bases and J by 8 bases, with 10 bases of the junction left unmatched. CDR3 length: 16 residues. Germline loops: CDR1 MNHEY, CDR2 SMNVEV (reference sequence). The CDR3 loop is CASSFRRLAGPDEQFF. The CDR3 DNA follows: TGTGCCAGCAGTTTTCGGAGACTAGCGGGTCCAGATGAGCAGTTCTTC.

This clonotype was seen a few times. The chain links TRBV30 to TRBJ2-3; D may match TRBD1 or TRBD2 (5 bases each). V shed 0 bases and J shed 1 base, with 11 bases lying between them. The CDR3 has 15 amino acids. In germline, CDR1 is GTSNPN, CDR2 SVGIG (reference sequence). CDR3 sequence (DNA): TGTGCCTGGAGTGTACGCCGGGGCGGCACAGATACGCAGTATTTT. Translation: CAWSVRRGGTDTQYF.

The table lists this clonotype with many counts. V gene TRBV2 combines with J gene TRBJ1-2, with TRBD1 as a possible D gene (5 bases). The CDR3 extends over 14 amino acids. Germline CDR1 SNHLY, CDR2 FYNNEI. Between the trimmed V and J ends, which lost 4 bases and 0 bases, there was a span of 9 bases. The CDR3 region is CASSGSGPNYGYTF. CDR3 coding DNA: TGTGCCAGCAGTGGGTCGGGGCCTAACTATGGCTACACCTTC.

The gene calls are TRBV20-1 and TRBJ1-5; 8 bases agree with TRBD1. Germline V gene lookup returns CDR1 DFQATT and CDR2 SNEGSKA (reference sequence). This CDR3 region has 13 residues. J lost 3 bases, V lost 4 bases, and 2 bases had no gene match. The CDR3 reads CSATTGVNQPQHF. CDR3 nucleotide sequence: TGCAGTGCTACGACAGGGGTCAATCAGCCCCAGCATTTT.

In this sample, this clonotype turned up a few times. The genes are TRBV20-1 and TRBJ2-7, with TRBD2 matching 8 bases. J gave up 0 bases and V 4 bases, and 8 bases lay outside the gene matches. The CDR3 spans 15 residues. Germline loops: CDR1 DFQATT, CDR2 SNEGSKA (reference sequence). The CDR3 nucleotides read TGCAGTGCTAAGTCTGCGGGAGGCCCCTCCTACGAGCAGTACTTC. Its protein product is CSAKSAGGPSYEQYF.

This clonotype was picked up many times. The rearrangement links TRBV28 to TRBJ2-7; D is possibly TRBD2 (6 bases). V was shortened by 3 bases and J by 5 bases, with 20 bases between the two germline ends. Germline CDR1 is MDHEN and CDR2 is SYDVKM. The CDR3 runs 16 residues. The CDR3 DNA follows: TGTGCCAGCAGTTTTCGCGGGACCCAAATAATCCACGAGCAGTACTTC. Translation gives CASSFRGTQIIHEQYF.

At least ten counts were recorded for this clonotype. The V and J genes are TRBV28 and TRBJ1-3; 7 bases fit TRBD1. The CDR3 has 14 amino acids. Germline V CDR1 and CDR2: MDHEN, SYDVKM. Trimming cost V 4 bases and J 5 bases; bases outside gene matches: 5. The CDR3 is CASSSRQGRNTIYF. In DNA, the CDR3 is TGTGCCAGCAGTTCTCGACAGGGTAGAAACACCATATATTTT.

Ten or more counts support this clonotype. This sequence joins TRBV3-1 and TRBJ2-7, with a tentative D call TRBD1 (6 bases). The CDR3 has 13 amino acids. Germline loops: CDR1 LGHDT, CDR2 YNNKEL (reference sequence). Trimming removed 5 bases from V and 2 bases from J, with 10 bases in between. In DNA, the CDR3 is TGTGCCAGCAGCGGAGGACAGACCTACGAGCAGTACTTC. Its protein is CASSGGQTYEQYF.

V usage is TRBV27 and J usage is TRBJ2-3; the D gene is possibly TRBD2 (5 bases). The CDR3 runs to 13 residues. V lost 2 bases and J 6 bases, leaving 9 bases between the germline ends. Per germline, CDR1 MNHEY and CDR2 SMNVEV (reference sequence). CDR3 bases: TGTGCCAGCAGTTTAGGACTCCCCGATACGCAGTATTTT. This encodes CASSLGLPDTQYF.

Ten or more counts support this clonotype. This chain connects TRBV20-1 to TRBJ1-2, with D possibly being TRBD1 (5 bases). The CDR3 is made up of 13 amino acids. The ends were cut back, 2 bases at V and 6 bases at J, with 13 bases in the middle. Germline CDR1 reads DFQATT; CDR2 reads SNEGSKA (reference sequence). The DNA of the CDR3 is TGCAGTGCTAGACACAACTTGGGGGATGGCTACACCTTC. Its translation is CSARHNLGDGYTF.

The CDR3 sequence: CSAWDRVTDTQYF. The DNA of the CDR3 is TGCAGCGCCTGGGACAGGGTCACAGATACGCAGTATTTT. The chain employs TRBV29-1 and TRBJ2-3, with TRBD1 identical over 9 bases. The V segment lost 7 bases and the J segment 2 bases; nucleotides outside the gene matches: 4. Germline CDR1 reads SQVTM; CDR2 reads ANQGSEA. The CDR3 length is 13 residues.

This clonotype occurred a few times. V gene TRBV19 combines with J gene TRBJ2-7; TRBD2 is a possible D gene (6 bases). V shed 7 bases and J shed 0 bases, with 13 bases lying between them. Germline V CDR1 and CDR2: LNHDA, SQIVND (reference sequence). CDR3 length equals 14 residues. CDR3 region: CASTPGTASYEQYF. For the CDR3, the DNA is TGTGCCAGTACCCCCGGGACTGCCTCCTACGAGCAGTACTTC. The variable domain in full, completed from reference TRBV19 and TRBJ2-7, reads DGGITQSPKYLFRKEGQNVTLSCEQNLNHDAMYWYRQDPGQGLRLIYYSQIVNDFQKGDIAEGYSVSREKKESFPLTVTSAQKNPTAFYLCASTPGTASYEQYFGPGTRLTVT.

This clonotype is labeled as medium-sized. The chain combines TRBV10-3 with TRBJ2-7, with 8 bases that match TRBD1. This CDR3 has 13 amino acids. The germline gives CDR1 ENHRY, CDR2 SYGVKD. Trimming cost V 6 bases and J 5 bases; bases outside gene matches: 6. CDR3 amino acids: CAIRDRVSHEQYV. The CDR3 region has the DNA TGTGCCATCAGGGACAGGGTGTCCCACGAGCAGTACGTC.

The chain links TRBV7-9 to TRBJ2-5; 8 bases match TRBD1. The CDR3 spans 13 residues. The germline V gene encodes CDR1 SEHNR and CDR2 FQNEAQ (reference sequence). J was trimmed by 6 bases and V by 3 bases; bases with no gene match: 3. CDR3 sequence: CASSFQGAKTQYF. In DNA, the CDR3 is TGTGCCAGCAGCTTTCAGGGGGCGAAGACCCAGTACTTC. Using reference TRBV7-9 and TRBJ2-5 for the parts outside the CDR3, the full variable domain is DTGVSQNPRHKITKRGQNVTFRCDPISEHNRLYWYRQTLGQGPEFLTYFQNEAQLEKSRLLSDRFSAERPKGSFSTLEIQRTEQGDSAMYLCASSFQGAKTQYFGPGTRLLVL.

This clonotype was recorded at least ten times. The chain joins TRBV24-1 to TRBJ1-2; D call uncertain. V was trimmed by 6 bases and J by 0 bases, leaving 4 bases between them. The germline gives CDR1 KGHDR, CDR2 SFDVKD. This CDR3 has 12 amino acids. The CDR3 sequence: CATSNANYGYTF. CDR3 coding DNA: TGTGCCACCAGTAACGCTAACTATGGCTACACCTTC.

This clonotype has more than one count but fewer than ten. The chain combines TRBV20-1 with TRBJ1-4; D possibly corresponds to TRBD1 (5 bases). With 0 bases removed from V and 5 bases from J, the gap between germline ends came to 13 bases. CDR1 is DFQATT and CDR2 is SNEGSKA in the germline V gene (reference sequence). This CDR3 spans 15 amino acids. The CDR3 DNA is TGCAGTGCTAGAGATATCGGGGGTACGAATGAAAAACTGTTTTTT. As protein: CSARDIGGTNEKLFF.

Many counts were recorded for this clonotype. This chain connects TRBV12-3 or TRBV12-4 to TRBJ1-3; possible D gene TRBD1, 6 bases. Trimming shortened V by 1 base and J by 4 bases, and 11 bases separated the two germline ends. The CDR3 has 15 amino acids. The CDR3 nucleotides are TGTGCCAGCAGTTTAGGGGCAGGGGTCGGAAACACCATATATTTT. This encodes CASSLGAGVGNTIYF.

In this sample, this clonotype turned up many times. V and J are TRBV5-4 and TRBJ2-7; 9 nucleotides line up with TRBD2. Germline CDR1 and CDR2: SGHNT and YYREEE (reference sequence). V trimming: 2 bases; J trimming: 4 bases; junction bases outside the gene matches: 7. The CDR3 consists of 15 residues. The CDR3 DNA sequence: TGTGCCAGCAGCTTCGATAGCGGGAGAATGTACGAGCAGTACTTC. Translated: CASSFDSGRMYEQYF.

This clonotype was found many times. The gene calls are TRBV9 and TRBJ1-2; D remains unclear. Between the trimmed V and J ends, which lost 4 bases and 0 bases, there was a span of 10 bases. Germline V gene data show CDR1 as SGDLS and CDR2 as YYNGEE. The CDR3 is 14 residues long. The CDR3 protein is CASSLGLANYGYTF. The CDR3 region has the DNA TGTGCCAGCAGCCTGGGTCTGGCTAACTATGGCTACACCTTC.

Details on this clonotype: No conserved phenylalanine or tryptophan is present at the end of the CDR3, so a read error is the likely explanation. The chain joins TRBV20-1 to TRBJ2-7, with D hard to call. The CDR3 covers 14 residues. Germline lookup yields CDR1 DFQATT and CDR2 SNEGSKA (reference sequence). Between the trimmed V and J ends, which lost 0 bases and 7 bases, there was a span of 16 bases. CDR3 region: CSARDYSSVNEQYC. CDR3 in DNA: TGCAGTGCTAGAGATTACTCCTCCGTGAATGAGCAGTACTGC.

This clonotype has ten or more counts. This chain joins TRBV20-1 and TRBJ2-1; TRBD1 agrees at 9 bases. The CDR3 contains 14 residues. The germline gives CDR1 DFQATT, CDR2 SNEGSKA (reference sequence). V gave up 7 bases and J gave up 6 bases; unmatched junction bases: 10. CDR3 in DNA: TGCAGTGTCATCTCACCGGGACAGGGCAATGAGCAGTTCTTC. Its protein is CSVISPGQGNEQFF.